This TCR beta chain originates from a study of early T cells in non-severe SARS-CoV-2 infection. On the study more broadly: The sequenced material was bulk RNA from unsorted whole blood, and its chains were unpaired.

The V and J ends lost 3 bases and 3 bases, in that order; junction bases with no gene match: 3. Germline V lookup: CDR1 KGHSH, CDR2 LQKENI. This CDR3 comprises 16 residues. Notes on the study in general: VDJdb matches were skewed toward anti-spike CD8 T cell responses.

About this clonotype: The antigen remains undetermined.

Unique molecular identifiers tagged individual cDNA molecules. A single record per CDR3 protein comes from TCRdb applying MiXCR to the 5' RACE reads. The table includes some 67,000 distinct CDR3 sequences, roughly 13% detected once. The TCR comes from an adult who was a healthcare worker with PCR-confirmed SARS-CoV-2 infection or an uninfected control (not recorded which). The rearrangement joins TRBV18 to TRBJ2-1; 12 bases map to TRBD2. Input material: whole blood. In nucleotides, the CDR3 is TGTGCCAGCTCACCGATGACTAGCGGGGGCTACAATGAGCAGTTCTTC. Its translation is CASSPMTSGGYNEQFF.